Following are 15 T cell receptor beta chains from one sample sequenced in a study of T cell changes during pregnancy in multiple sclerosis. Sequenced by immunoSEQ multiplex PCR; TCRdb stores in-frame clones only, minus some. The table has around 97,000 clones, 92% seen once. Sequenced here: peripheral blood, sampled after pregnancy. Receptor source: a female donor with multiple sclerosis, enrolled in a pregnancy study.

The chain has TRBV5-4 and TRBJ2-7; D is unresolved. Trimming pared 4 bases from V and 2 bases from J, leaving 13 bases between. Germline lookup yields CDR1 SGHNT and CDR2 YYREEE (reference sequence). This CDR3 contains 14 residues. The CDR3 reads CASSLWRAPYEQYF. The CDR3 DNA is TGTGCCAGCAGCCTTTGGAGAGCACCCTACGAGCAGTACTTC. The whole variable domain, remainder taken from reference TRBV5-4 and TRBJ2-7, is ETGVTQSPTHLIKTRGQQVTLRCSSQSGHNTVSWYQQALGQGPQFIFQYYREEENGRGNFPPRFSGLQFPNYSSELNVNALELDDSALYLCASSLWRAPYEQYFGPGTRLTVT.

The genes are TRBV27 and TRBJ2-1; 13 bases fit TRBD2. The germline gives CDR1 MNHEY, CDR2 SMNVEV (reference sequence). The CDR3 is 16 residues long. V shed 2 bases, J shed 3 bases, and the junction held 1 base outside the gene matches. DNA for the CDR3: TGTGCCAGCAGTTTAAGGACTAGCGGGGGCTACAATGAGCAGTTCTTC. Amino acids: CASSLRTSGGYNEQFF.

The genes are TRBV20-1 and TRBJ1-1; D unclear. This CDR3 contains 11 residues. V was trimmed by 4 bases and J by 8 bases, leaving 11 bases between them. The V gene's germline CDR1 is DFQATT and CDR2 SNEGSKA (reference sequence). CDR3 DNA sequence: TGCAGTGCTAAGGAGGGATTCGAAGCTTTCTTT. Translating it yields CSAKEGFEAFF.

The chain couples TRBV6-1 to TRBJ1-3; the D is unclear. Trimming took 6 bases from V and 0 from J, leaving 9 bases between them. This CDR3 is built from 14 residues. Germline values: CDR1 MNHNS, CDR2 SASEGT. CDR3 coding DNA: TGTGCCAGCAGGGCGACTGTCTCTGGAAACACCATATATTTT. It encodes CASRATVSGNTIYF.

This sequence joins TRBV15 and TRBJ1-2; maybe TRBD1 (6 bases). This CDR3 region has 14 residues. The V gene lost 3 bases and the J gene lost 4 bases, with 12 bases spanning the gap. The germline V gene encodes CDR1 LNHNV and CDR2 YYDKDF (reference sequence). DNA for the CDR3: TGTGCCACCAGCAGCAGACAGACAGGCTATGGCTACACCTTC. This gives the protein CATSSRQTGYGYTF.

V and J are TRBV9 and TRBJ2-1; no reliable D call. Deletions cut 1 base from V and 5 bases from J, with 10 bases between. This CDR3 comprises 14 residues. CDR1 SGDLS and CDR2 YYNGEE come from the germline V gene. CDR3 sequence: CASSVWQVDNEQFF. The CDR3 DNA is TGTGCCAGCAGCGTATGGCAGGTAGACAATGAGCAGTTCTTC. The variable domain in full, completed from reference TRBV9 and TRBJ2-1, reads DSGVTQTPKHLITATGQRVTLRCSPRSGDLSVYWYQQSLDQGLQFLIQYYNGEERAKGNILERFSAQQFPDLHSELNLSSLELGDSALYFCASSVWQVDNEQFFGPGTRLTVL.

The gene calls are TRBV11-2 and TRBJ1-2, with 7 nucleotides matching TRBD1. Germline lookup yields CDR1 SGHAT and CDR2 FQNNGV. The CDR3 is 13 residues long. Germline trimming cut 5 bases from V and 4 bases from J; bases unmatched to any gene: 4. CDR3 DNA sequence: TGTGCCAGCAGCCCGGGACAGACCTATGGCTACACCTTC. Its translation: CASSPGQTYGYTF.

For this clone: Additional DNA sequences in this sample encode the identical CDR3. This chain connects TRBV5-1 to TRBJ2-3; tentative D call: TRBD2 (5 bases). The CDR3 extends over 15 amino acids. Germline loops: CDR1 SGHRS, CDR2 YFSETQ. The V gene lost 4 bases and the J gene lost 0 bases, with 12 bases spanning the gap. The CDR3 loop is CASSLEGSSTDTQYF. CDR3 nucleotides: TGCGCCAGCAGCCTCGAGGGCTCTAGCACAGATACGCAGTATTTT.

The chain carries TRBV7-6 and TRBJ2-1; 13 bases are a match to TRBD2. J gave up 6 bases and V 3 bases, and 2 bases lay outside the gene matches. Per germline, CDR1 SGHVS and CDR2 FNYEAQ. The CDR3 extends over 15 amino acids. For the CDR3, the DNA is TGTGCCAGCAGCTTTACTAGCGGGGGGGCCAATGAGCAGTTCTTC. Encoded protein: CASSFTSGGANEQFF.

The CDR3 spells CASSITGVNTEAFF. The CDR3 bases are TGTGCCAGTAGTATAACAGGGGTGAACACTGAAGCTTTCTTT. The chain joins TRBV19 to TRBJ1-1; 7 nucleotides line up with TRBD1. The CDR3 has 14 residues. Germline lookup yields CDR1 LNHDA and CDR2 SQIVND (reference sequence). With V trimmed by 2 bases and J by 0 bases, 0 bases remained unmatched. Using reference TRBV19 and TRBJ1-1 for the parts outside the CDR3, the full variable domain is DGGITQSPKYLFRKEGQNVTLSCEQNLNHDAMYWYRQDPGQGLRLIYYSQIVNDFQKGDIAEGYSVSREKKESFPLTVTSAQKNPTAFYLCASSITGVNTEAFFGQGTRLTVV.

J is TRBJ1-1 and V is TRBV5-1, with 8 positions matching TRBD1. The V segment lost 4 bases and the J segment 0 bases; nucleotides outside the gene matches: 8. The CDR3 is made up of 16 amino acids. Germline loops: CDR1 SGHRS, CDR2 YFSETQ. The CDR3 protein is CASSTGGGSMNTEAFF. The CDR3 DNA reads TGCGCCAGCAGCACAGGGGGGGGGTCCATGAACACTGAAGCTTTCTTT.

This chain joins TRBV6-1 and TRBJ2-3; D not certain. Germline assignment: CDR1 MNHNS and CDR2 SASEGT. The V end was cut by 1 base, the J end by 4 bases, with 15 bases between. The CDR3 has 16 amino acids. CDR3 nucleotides: TGTGCCAGCAGTGAAGGCCCTGCAGTTGTTGCAGATACGCAGTATTTT. This codes for CASSEGPAVVADTQYF.

This rearrangement joins TRBV2 to TRBJ2-7, with D uncertain. Germline V gene sequence: CDR1 SNHLY, CDR2 FYNNEI. The CDR3 sequence is 12 residues long. V lost 6 bases, J lost 0 bases, and 6 bases lay in between. CDR3 bases: TGTGCCAGCAGCGTCGTCTCCTACGAGCAGTACTTC. Encoded protein: CASSVVSYEQYF.

CDR3 in amino acids: CASSPGQGKRYGYTF. In nucleotides, the CDR3 is TGCGCCAGCAGCCCTGGACAGGGGAAGCGCTATGGCTACACCTTC. The chain employs TRBV5-1 and TRBJ1-2, with TRBD1 matching 9 bases. Germline V lookup: CDR1 SGHRS, CDR2 YFSETQ. V lost 4 bases, J lost 4 bases, and 8 bases stayed unmatched. This CDR3 is built from 15 residues.

This clone was recorded only once. The genes are TRBV7-9 and TRBJ2-1; TRBD2 matches 7 bases. CDR1 is SEHNR, CDR2 FQNEAQ, per germline (reference sequence). This CDR3 has 16 amino acids. The ends lost 1 base at V and 2 bases at J; junction bases unmatched: 5. CDR3 in DNA: TGTGCCAGCAGCTTAGGGCGGGAGATAACCTACAATGAGCAGTTCTTC. Residues: CASSLGREITYNEQFF.